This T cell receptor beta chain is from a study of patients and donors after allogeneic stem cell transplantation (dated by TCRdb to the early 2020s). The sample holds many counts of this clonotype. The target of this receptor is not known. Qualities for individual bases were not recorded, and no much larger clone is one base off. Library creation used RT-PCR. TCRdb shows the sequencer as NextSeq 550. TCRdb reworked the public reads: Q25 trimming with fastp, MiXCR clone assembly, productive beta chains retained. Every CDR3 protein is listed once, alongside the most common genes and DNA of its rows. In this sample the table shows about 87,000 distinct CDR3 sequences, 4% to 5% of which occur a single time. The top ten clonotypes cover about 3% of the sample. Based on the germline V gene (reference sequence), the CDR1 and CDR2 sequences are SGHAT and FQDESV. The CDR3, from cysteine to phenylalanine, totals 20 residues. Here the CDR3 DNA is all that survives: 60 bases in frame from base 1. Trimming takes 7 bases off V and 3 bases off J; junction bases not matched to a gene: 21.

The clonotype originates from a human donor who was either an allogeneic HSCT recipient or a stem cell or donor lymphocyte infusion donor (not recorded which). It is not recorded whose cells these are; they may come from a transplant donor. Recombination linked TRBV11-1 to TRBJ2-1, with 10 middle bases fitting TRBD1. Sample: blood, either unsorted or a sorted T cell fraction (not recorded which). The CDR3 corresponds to CASKRGGQGWWRSRYNEQFF. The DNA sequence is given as TGTGCCAGCAAAAGAGGGGGACAGGGGTGGTGGCGATCCCGCTACAATGAGCAGTTCTTC.